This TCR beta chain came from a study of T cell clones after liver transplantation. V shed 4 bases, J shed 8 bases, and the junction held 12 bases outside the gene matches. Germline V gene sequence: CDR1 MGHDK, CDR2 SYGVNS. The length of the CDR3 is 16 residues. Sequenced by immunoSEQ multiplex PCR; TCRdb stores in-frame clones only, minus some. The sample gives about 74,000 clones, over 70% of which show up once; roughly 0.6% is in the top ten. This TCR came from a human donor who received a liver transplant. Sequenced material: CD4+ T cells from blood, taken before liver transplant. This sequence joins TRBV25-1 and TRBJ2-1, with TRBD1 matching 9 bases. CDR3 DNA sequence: TGTGCCAGCAGTGGGACAGGGGTCCGTAGTGCCGATGAGCAGTTCTTC. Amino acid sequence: CASSGTGVRSADEQFF.